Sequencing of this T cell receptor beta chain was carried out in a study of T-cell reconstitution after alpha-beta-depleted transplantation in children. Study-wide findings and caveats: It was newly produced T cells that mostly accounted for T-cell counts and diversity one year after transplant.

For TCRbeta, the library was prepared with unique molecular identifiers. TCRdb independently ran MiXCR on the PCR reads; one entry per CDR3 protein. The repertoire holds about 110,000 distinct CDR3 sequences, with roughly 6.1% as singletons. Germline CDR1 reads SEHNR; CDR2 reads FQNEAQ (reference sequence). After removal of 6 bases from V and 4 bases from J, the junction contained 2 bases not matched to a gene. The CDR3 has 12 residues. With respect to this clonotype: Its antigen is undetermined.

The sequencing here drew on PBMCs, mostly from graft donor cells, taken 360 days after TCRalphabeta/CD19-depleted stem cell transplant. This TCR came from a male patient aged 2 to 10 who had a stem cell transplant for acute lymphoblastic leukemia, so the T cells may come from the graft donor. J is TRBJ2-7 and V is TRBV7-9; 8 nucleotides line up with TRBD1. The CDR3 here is CASRGQDYEQYF. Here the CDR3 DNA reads TGTGCCAGCAGGGGACAGGATTACGAGCAGTACTTC.